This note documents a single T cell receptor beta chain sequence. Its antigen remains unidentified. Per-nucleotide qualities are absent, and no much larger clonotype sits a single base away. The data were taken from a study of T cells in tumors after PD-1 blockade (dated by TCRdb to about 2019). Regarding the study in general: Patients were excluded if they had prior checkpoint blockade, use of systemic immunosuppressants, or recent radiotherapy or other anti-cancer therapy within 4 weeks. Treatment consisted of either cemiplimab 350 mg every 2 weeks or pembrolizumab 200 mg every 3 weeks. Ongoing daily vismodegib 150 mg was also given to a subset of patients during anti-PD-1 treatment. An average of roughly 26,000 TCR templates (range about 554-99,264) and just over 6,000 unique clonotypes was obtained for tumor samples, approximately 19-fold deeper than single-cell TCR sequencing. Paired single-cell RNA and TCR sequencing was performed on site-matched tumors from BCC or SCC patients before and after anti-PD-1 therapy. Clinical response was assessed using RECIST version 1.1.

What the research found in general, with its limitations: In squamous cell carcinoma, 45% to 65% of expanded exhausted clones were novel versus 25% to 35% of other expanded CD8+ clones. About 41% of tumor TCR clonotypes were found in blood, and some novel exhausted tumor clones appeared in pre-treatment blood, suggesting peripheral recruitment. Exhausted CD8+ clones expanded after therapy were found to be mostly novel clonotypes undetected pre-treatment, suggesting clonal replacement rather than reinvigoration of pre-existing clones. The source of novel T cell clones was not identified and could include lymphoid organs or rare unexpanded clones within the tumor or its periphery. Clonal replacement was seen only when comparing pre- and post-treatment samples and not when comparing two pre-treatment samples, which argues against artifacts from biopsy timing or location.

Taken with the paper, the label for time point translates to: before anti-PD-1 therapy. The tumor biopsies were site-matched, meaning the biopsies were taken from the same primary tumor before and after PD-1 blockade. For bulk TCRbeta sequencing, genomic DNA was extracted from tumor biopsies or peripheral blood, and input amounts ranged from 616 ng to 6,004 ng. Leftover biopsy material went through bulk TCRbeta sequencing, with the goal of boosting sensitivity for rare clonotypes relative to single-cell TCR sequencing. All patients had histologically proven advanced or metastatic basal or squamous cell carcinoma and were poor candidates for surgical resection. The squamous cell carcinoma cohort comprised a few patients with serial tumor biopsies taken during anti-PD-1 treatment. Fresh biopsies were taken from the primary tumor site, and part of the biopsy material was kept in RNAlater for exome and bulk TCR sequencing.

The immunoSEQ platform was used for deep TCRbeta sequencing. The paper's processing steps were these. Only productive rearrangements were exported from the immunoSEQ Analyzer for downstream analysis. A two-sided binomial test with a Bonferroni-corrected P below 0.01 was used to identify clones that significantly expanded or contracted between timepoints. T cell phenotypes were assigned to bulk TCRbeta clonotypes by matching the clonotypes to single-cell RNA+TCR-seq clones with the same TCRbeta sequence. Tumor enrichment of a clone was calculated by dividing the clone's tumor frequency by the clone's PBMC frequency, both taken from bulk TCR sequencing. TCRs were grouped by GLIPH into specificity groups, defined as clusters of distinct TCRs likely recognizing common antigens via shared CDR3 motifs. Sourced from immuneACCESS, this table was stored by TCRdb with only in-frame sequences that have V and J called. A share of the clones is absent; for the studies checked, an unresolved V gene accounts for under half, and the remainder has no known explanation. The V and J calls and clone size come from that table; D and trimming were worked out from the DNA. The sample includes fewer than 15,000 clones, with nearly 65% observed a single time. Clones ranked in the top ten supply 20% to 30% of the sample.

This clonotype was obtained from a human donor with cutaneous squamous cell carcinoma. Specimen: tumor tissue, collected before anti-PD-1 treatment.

The DNA is as follows: TGTGCCAGCTCACCACAAGGGACTAGCGGGAGGGCCTACGAGCAGTACTTC. The encoded protein is CASSPQGTSGRAYEQYF. The V and J genes are TRBV18 and TRBJ2-7; the junction holds 16 bases that match TRBD2. Measured from the cysteine to the phenylalanine, the CDR3 is 17 residues long. The read is trimmed to its CDR3 DNA, 51 bases read in frame from base 1. Relative to germline, V is missing 1 base and J is missing 2 bases, with 2 bases of the junction outside any gene match. The germline V gene sets CDR1 to KGHSH and CDR2 to LQKENI.